Below are 8 T cell receptor beta chains sequenced from a single sample in a study of T cells in Graves' hyperthyroidism and ophthalmopathy. RNA transcripts yielded amplified TCR beta CDR3 regions. A set of HTBI primers served as the primers for a first-round RT-PCR of the TCR CDR3. TCRdb itself ran the multiplex PCR reads through MiXCR, one entry per CDR3 protein. The table includes around 440,000 distinct CDR3 sequences, more than 15% detected once. Sequenced material: blood. The receptors were sampled from a woman aged 18-30 years with Graves' hyperthyroidism.

This clonotype showed up many times. The genes are TRBV28 and TRBJ1-5; D remains unclear. Per the germline V gene, CDR1 is MDHEN and CDR2 is SYDVKM. The CDR3 covers 13 residues. V was cut by 5 bases and J by 8 bases, with 13 bases left in between. The CDR3 nucleotides are TGTGCCAGCAGTGGGCACAGCGAGAAGCCCCAGCATTTT. This codes for CASSGHSEKPQHF.

This clonotype has just a few counts. The chain employs TRBV15 and TRBJ2-1, with TRBD2 matching over 12 bases. With V trimmed by 0 bases and J by 8 bases, 17 bases remained unmatched. Germline loops: CDR1 LNHNV, CDR2 YYDKDF (reference sequence). The CDR3 runs to 20 residues. The chain's CDR3 is CATSREDLLVASGGDYEQFF. The CDR3 nucleotides read TGTGCCACCAGCAGAGAGGATCTTCTGGTGGCTAGCGGGGGGGACTATGAGCAGTTCTTC.

This clonotype was counted ten times or more. V is TRBV12-3 or TRBV12-4 and J is TRBJ2-1; 7 nucleotides align to TRBD2. CDR3 length: 15 amino acids. V lost 7 bases and J lost 6; bases outside the gene matches: 12. CDR3 coding DNA: TGTGCCAGCACCGCCCCTGGGGGGGGTACCAATGAGCAGTTCTTC. This encodes CASTAPGGGTNEQFF.

The chain has TRBV28 and TRBJ1-2, with D possibly matching TRBD1 (6 bases). CDR3 length: 14 residues. Trimming took 3 bases from V and 9 from J, leaving 17 bases between them. Germline V gene lookup returns CDR1 MDHEN and CDR2 SYDVKM. CDR3: CASSFSTPGGRYTF. For the CDR3, the DNA is TGTGCCAGCAGTTTTTCGACCCCCGGGGGCCGCTACACCTTC.

The chain uses TRBV19 and TRBJ2-3; 7 bases are a match to TRBD2. Trimming removed 6 bases from V and 5 bases from J; junction bases left unmatched: 14. In germline, CDR1 is LNHDA, CDR2 SQIVND (reference sequence). This CDR3 region has 16 residues. CDR3 amino acids: CASRSREWTSEDTQYF. CDR3 nucleotides: TGTGCCAGTAGGTCCAGGGAATGGACTAGTGAAGATACGCAGTATTTT. The full variable domain, completed using reference TRBV19 and TRBJ2-3, is DGGITQSPKYLFRKEGQNVTLSCEQNLNHDAMYWYRQDPGQGLRLIYYSQIVNDFQKGDIAEGYSVSREKKESFPLTVTSAQKNPTAFYLCASRSREWTSEDTQYFGPGTRLTVL.

This clonotype showed up many times. The genes are TRBV7-6 and TRBJ2-7; possibly TRBD2 for D (5 bases). CDR1 SGHVS and CDR2 FNYEAQ come from the germline V gene. V was clipped by 0 bases and J by 3 bases, with 15 bases between them. The CDR3 runs to 16 residues. CDR3 sequence reads: CASSLALGGGRYEQYF. In DNA form, the CDR3 reads TGTGCCAGCAGCTTAGCGCTAGGAGGCGGTCGCTACGAGCAGTACTTC.

The V gene is TRBV2, the J gene TRBJ1-4; possible D gene TRBD1, 5 bases. CDR3 length: 13 residues. V dropped 7 bases and J dropped 7 bases, with 13 bases sitting between them. Germline CDR1 is SNHLY and CDR2 is FYNNEI. Here the CDR3 reads CASKGPNTEKLFF. In DNA, the CDR3 is TGTGCCAGCAAGGGACCGAACACTGAAAAACTGTTTTTT.

This clonotype has a handful of counts. The V and J genes are TRBV27 and TRBJ2-2, with TRBD1 matching 9 bases. J lost 9 bases, V lost 4 bases, and 12 bases had no gene match. The CDR3 covers 16 residues. Germline V gives CDR1 MNHEY, CDR2 SMNVEV (reference sequence). CDR3 coding DNA: TGTGCCAGCAGTTCGATGGGGACAGGGACCCCCAGGGAGCTGTTTTTT. Translation gives CASSSMGTGTPRELFF.